This TCR beta chain was observed in a study of CD8+ T cells in alopecia areata. The treatment was: oral pan-JAK inhibitor, 5-10 mg twice daily. TCR sequencing used cDNA made by reverse transcription of extracted RNA. Measured with immunoSEQ multiplex PCR; TCRdb has only the in-frame clones, and not every one. Of about 74,000 clones in the sample, around 29% are singletons; the top ten hold about 15%. The CDR3 contains 14 residues. Germline CDR1 reads SGHNT; CDR2 reads YYREEE (reference sequence). Trimming removed 0 bases at V and 3 bases at J, with 10 bases between. Turning to this clone: Its antigen is as yet unknown.

The study's findings and limits: Scalp clonality dropped significantly under tofacitinib, as did expanded CD8+ top-100 clones. Sequencing of scalp samples also includes resident alphabeta T cells from normal skin. Especially in alopecia totalis/universalis, lesional scalp showed greater clonality than normal scalp did.

The specimen was CD8+ T cells sorted from blood, collected at week 4, from a patient treated with tofacitinib. The origin of this receptor is a human donor with alopecia areata. The V call is TRBV5-4, the J call TRBJ2-7; D is uncertain. DNA for the CDR3: TGTGCCAGCAGCTTGGAGGCGGAACACTACGAGCAGTACTTC. Protein product: CASSLEAEHYEQYF.